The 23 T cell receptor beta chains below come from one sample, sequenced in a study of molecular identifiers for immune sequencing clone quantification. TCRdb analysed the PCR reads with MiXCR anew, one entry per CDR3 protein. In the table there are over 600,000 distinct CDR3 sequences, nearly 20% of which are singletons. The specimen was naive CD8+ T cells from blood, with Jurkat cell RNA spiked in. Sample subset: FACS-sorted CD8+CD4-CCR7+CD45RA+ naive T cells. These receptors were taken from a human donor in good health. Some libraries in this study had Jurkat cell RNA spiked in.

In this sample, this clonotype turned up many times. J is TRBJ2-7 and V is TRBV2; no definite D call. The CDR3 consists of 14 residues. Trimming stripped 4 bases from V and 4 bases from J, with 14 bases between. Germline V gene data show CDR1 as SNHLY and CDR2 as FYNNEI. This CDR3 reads CASSARASGYEQYF. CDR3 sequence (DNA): TGTGCCAGCAGTGCTAGGGCCTCTGGGTACGAGCAGTACTTC.

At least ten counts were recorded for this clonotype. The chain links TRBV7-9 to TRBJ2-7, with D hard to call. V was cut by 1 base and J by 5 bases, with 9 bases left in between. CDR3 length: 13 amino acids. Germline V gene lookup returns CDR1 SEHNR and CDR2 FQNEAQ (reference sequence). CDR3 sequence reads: CASSLVLADEQYF. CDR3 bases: TGTGCCAGCAGCTTAGTCCTCGCGGACGAGCAGTACTTC.

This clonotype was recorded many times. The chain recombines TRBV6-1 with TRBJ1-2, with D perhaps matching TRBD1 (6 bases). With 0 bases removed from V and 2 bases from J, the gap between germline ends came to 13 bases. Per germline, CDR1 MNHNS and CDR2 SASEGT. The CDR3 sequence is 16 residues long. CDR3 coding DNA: TGTGCCAGCAGTGAAGCTAAAACAGGGCGAAACTATGGCTACACCTTC. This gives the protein CASSEAKTGRNYGYTF.

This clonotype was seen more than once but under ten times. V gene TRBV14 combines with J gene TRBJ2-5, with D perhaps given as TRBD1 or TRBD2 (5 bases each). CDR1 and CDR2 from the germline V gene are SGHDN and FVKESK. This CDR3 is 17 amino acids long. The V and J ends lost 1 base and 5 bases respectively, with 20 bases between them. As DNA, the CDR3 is TGTGCCAGCAGCCAAGTGGGTCGCCACGAGGGGCCGGAGACCCAGTACTTC. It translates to CASSQVGRHEGPETQYF. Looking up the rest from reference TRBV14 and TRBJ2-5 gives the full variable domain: EAGVTQFPSHSVIEKGQTVTLRCDPISGHDNLYWYRRVMGKEIKFLLHFVKESKQDESGMPNNRFLAERTGGTYSTLKVQPAELEDSGVYFCASSQVGRHEGPETQYFGPGTRLLVL.

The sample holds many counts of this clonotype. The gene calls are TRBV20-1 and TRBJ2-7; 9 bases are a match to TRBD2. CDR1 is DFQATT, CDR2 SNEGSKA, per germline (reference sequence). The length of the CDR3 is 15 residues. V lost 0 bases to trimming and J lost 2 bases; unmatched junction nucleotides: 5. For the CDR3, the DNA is TGCAGTGCTAGAGATCTGACTAGCGGAACCTACGAGCAGTACTTC. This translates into CSARDLTSGTYEQYF.

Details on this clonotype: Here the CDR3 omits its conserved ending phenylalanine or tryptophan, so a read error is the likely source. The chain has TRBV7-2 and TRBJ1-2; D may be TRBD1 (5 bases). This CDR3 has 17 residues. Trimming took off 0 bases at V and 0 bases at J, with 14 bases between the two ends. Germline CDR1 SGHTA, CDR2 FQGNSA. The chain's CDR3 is CASSLAGRVDPNYGYTL. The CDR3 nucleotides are TGTGCCAGCAGCTTAGCGGGCAGGGTGGACCCTAACTATGGCTACACCCTC.

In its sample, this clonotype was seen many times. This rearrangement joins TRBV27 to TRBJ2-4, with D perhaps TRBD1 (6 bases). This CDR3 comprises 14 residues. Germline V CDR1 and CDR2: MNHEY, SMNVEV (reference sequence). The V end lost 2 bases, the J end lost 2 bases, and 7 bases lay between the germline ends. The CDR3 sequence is CASSLRGTKNIQYF. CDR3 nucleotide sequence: TGTGCCAGCAGTTTAAGGGGGACCAAAAACATTCAGTACTTC.

The CDR3 DNA reads TGCAGTGCTAGGGTTGGCTTCGGGACAGGACCCTACGAGCAGTACTTC. This gives the protein CSARVGFGTGPYEQYF. J is TRBJ2-7 and V is TRBV20-1, with 8 nucleotides matching TRBD1. With 3 bases clipped from V and 2 bases from J, the junction kept 12 bases outside the gene matches. The CDR3 runs 16 residues. The V gene's germline CDR1 is DFQATT and CDR2 SNEGSKA (reference sequence).

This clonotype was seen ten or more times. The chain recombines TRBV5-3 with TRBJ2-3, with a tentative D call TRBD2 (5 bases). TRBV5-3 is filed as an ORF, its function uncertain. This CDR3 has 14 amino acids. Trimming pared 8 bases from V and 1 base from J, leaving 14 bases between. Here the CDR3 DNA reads TGTGCCAGCAGCCAAATCGGGGGCACAGATACGCAGTATTTT. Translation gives CASSQIGGTDTQYF.

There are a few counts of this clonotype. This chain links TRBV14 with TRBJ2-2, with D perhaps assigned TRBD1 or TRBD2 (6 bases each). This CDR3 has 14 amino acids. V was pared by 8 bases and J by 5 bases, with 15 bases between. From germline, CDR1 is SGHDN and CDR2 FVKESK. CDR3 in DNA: TGTGCCAGCGCGGGACACACAACTACCGGGGAGCTGTTTTTT. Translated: CASAGHTTTGELFF.

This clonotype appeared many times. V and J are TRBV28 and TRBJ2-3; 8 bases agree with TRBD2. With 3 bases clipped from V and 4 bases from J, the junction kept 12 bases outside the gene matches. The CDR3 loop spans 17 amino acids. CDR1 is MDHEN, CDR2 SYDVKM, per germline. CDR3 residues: CASSFRDGGDSADTQYF. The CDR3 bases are TGTGCCAGCAGTTTTCGGGACGGGGGGGATTCGGCAGATACGCAGTATTTT. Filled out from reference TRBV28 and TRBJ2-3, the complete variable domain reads DVKVTQSSRYLVKRTGEKVFLECVQDMDHENMFWYRQDPGLGLRLIYFSYDVKMKEKGDIPEGYSVSREKKERFSLILESASTNQTSMYLCASSFRDGGDSADTQYFGPGTRLTVL.

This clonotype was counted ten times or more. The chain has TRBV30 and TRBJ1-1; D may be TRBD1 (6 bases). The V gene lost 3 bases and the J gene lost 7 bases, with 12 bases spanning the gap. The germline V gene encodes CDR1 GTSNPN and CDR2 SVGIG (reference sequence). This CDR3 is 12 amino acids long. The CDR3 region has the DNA TGTGCCTGGAGATCACAGGGCGTTGAAGCTTTCTTT. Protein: CAWRSQGVEAFF. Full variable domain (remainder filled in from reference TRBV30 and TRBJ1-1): SQTIHQWPATLVQPVGSPLSLECTVEGTSNPNLYWYRQAAGRGLQLLFYSVGIGQISSEVPQNLSASRPQDRQFILSSKKLLLSDSGFYLCAWRSQGVEAFFGQGTRLTVV.

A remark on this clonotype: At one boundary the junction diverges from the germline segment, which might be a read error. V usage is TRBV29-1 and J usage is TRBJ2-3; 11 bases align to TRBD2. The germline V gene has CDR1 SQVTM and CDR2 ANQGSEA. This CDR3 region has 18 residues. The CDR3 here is CSVDRNPLAGGTTGTQYF. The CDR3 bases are TGCAGCGTCGATCGAAACCCCCTAGCGGGGGGAACTACAGGTACGCAGTATTTT.

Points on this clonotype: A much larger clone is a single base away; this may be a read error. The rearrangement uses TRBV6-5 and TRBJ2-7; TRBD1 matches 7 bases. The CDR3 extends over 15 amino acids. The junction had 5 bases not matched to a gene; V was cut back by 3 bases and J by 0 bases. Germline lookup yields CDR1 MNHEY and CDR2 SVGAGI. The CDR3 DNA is TGTGCCAGCAGTTATTCCCACAGGGGCTCCTACGAGCAGTACTTC. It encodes CASSYSHRGSYEQYF.

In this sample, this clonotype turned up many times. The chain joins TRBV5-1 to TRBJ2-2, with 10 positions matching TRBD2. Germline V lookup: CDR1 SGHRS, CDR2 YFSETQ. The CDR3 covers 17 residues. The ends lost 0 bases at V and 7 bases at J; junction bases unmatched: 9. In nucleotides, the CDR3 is TGCGCCAGCAGCTTGGAGTCTAGCGGGAGTACAGACGGGGAGCTGTTTTTT. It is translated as CASSLESSGSTDGELFF.

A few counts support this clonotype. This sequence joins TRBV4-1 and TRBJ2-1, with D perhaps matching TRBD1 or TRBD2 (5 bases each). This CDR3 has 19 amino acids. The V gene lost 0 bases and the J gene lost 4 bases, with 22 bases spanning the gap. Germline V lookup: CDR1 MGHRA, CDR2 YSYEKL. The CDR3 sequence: CASSQETLRSPGPYNEQFF. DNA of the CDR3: TGCGCCAGCAGCCAAGAAACTTTGAGGTCCCCGGGACCTTACAATGAGCAGTTCTTC.

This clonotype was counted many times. CDR3 nucleotides: TGCAGCTCATCCGCGGGACCCTCCTACGAGCAGTACTTC. It encodes CSSSAGPSYEQYF. The chain couples TRBV29-1 to TRBJ2-7; D is perhaps TRBD2 (6 bases). Germline CDR1 SQVTM, CDR2 ANQGSEA. V was pared by 8 bases and J by 0 bases, with 14 bases between. CDR3 size: 13 residues.

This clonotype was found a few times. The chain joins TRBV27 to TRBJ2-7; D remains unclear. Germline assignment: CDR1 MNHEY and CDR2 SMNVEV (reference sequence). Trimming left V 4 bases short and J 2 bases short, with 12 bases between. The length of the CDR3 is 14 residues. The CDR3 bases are TGTGCCAGCAGTTCTCTCATCACTGCCTACGAGCAGTACTTC. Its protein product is CASSSLITAYEQYF.

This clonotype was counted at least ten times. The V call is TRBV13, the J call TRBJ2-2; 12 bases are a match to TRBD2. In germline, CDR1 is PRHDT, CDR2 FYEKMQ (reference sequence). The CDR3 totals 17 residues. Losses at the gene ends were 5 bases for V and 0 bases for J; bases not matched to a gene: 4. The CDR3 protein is CASSIRTSGTNTGELFF. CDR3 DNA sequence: TGTGCCAGCAGCATTAGGACTAGCGGGACGAACACCGGGGAGCTGTTTTTT.

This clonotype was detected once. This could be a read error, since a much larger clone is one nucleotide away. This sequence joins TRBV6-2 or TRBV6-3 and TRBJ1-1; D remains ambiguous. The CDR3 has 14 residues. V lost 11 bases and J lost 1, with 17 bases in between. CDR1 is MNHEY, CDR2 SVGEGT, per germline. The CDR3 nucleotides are TGTGCCGGCGTCGAAGGAACCCCGAACACTGAAGCTTTCTTT. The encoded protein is CAGVEGTPNTEAFF.

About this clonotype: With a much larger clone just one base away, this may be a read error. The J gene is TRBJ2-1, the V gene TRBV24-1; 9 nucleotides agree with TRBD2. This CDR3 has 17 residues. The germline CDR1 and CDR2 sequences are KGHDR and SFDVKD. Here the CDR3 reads CATSGPPGLALVDEQSF. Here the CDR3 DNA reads TGTGCCACCAGTGGTCCACCGGGACTAGCCCTCGTCGATGAGCAGTCCTTC.

CDR3 sequence: CASSNTGGSYNEQFF. CDR3 sequence (DNA): TGCGCCAGCAGTAATACAGGGGGCTCCTACAATGAGCAGTTCTTC. The V gene is TRBV5-1, the J gene TRBJ2-1; 8 bases are a match to TRBD1. The germline gives CDR1 SGHRS, CDR2 YFSETQ. The CDR3 is made up of 15 amino acids. V lost 5 bases and J lost 0; bases outside the gene matches: 4. Based on the CDR3 plus reference TRBV5-1 and TRBJ2-1, the full variable domain is KAGVTQTPRYLIKTRGQQVTLSCSPISGHRSVSWYQQTPGQGLQFLFEYFSETQRNKGNFPGRFSGRQFSNSRSEMNVSTLELGDSALYLCASSNTGGSYNEQFFGPGTRLTVL.

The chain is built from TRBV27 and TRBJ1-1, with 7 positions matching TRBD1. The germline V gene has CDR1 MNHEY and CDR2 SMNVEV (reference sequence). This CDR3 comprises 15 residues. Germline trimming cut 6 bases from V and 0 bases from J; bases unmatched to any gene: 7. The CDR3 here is CASRGGTDMNTEAFF. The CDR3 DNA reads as TGTGCCAGCAGGGGGGGGACAGATATGAACACTGAAGCTTTCTTT.